One and the same sample provided the 7 T cell receptor beta chains below, sequenced in a study of blood T cells in healthy people across ages. It was with a sample-barcoded 5' primer and a J-beta primer mix that a second PCR of roughly 7 to 12 cycles was run. TCRdb ran MiXCR on the 5' RACE reads and lists one entry per CDR3 protein. The data hold approximately 780,000 distinct CDR3 sequences, with about a quarter observed a single time. Another study also made use of these data, one on T cells of mothers and their children.

Sequenced sample: blood. The receptors here all came from a boy between 10 and 17 years old in good health.

This rearrangement joins TRBV5-5 to TRBJ2-1, with 15 bases lining up with TRBD2. With V trimmed by 0 bases and J by 3 bases, 10 bases remained unmatched. The CDR3 sequence is 20 residues long. Looked up from germline, CDR1 is SGHKS and CDR2 is YYEKEE (reference sequence). The CDR3 sequence is CASSLAGTSGGPLIYNEQFF. CDR3 DNA sequence: TGTGCCAGCAGCTTGGCCGGGACTAGCGGGGGGCCCCTAATCTACAATGAGCAGTTCTTC.

J is TRBJ2-5 and V is TRBV6-1, with TRBD2 matching over 7 bases. J gave up 2 bases and V 6 bases, and 15 bases lay outside the gene matches. The germline V gene encodes CDR1 MNHNS and CDR2 SASEGT. The CDR3 spans 17 residues. CDR3 protein: CASSLNPVASGQETQYF. The CDR3 DNA reads TGTGCCAGCAGCCTTAACCCCGTGGCTAGCGGACAAGAGACCCAGTACTTC.

The chain uses TRBV28 and TRBJ2-5; D possibly corresponds to TRBD1 (5 bases). Trimming left V 11 bases short and J 4 bases short, with 17 bases between. The CDR3 runs 13 residues. Germline V gene lookup returns CDR1 MDHEN and CDR2 SYDVKM. The CDR3 nucleotides read TGTGCCCACGCCGTCAAGGGGCGAGAGACCCAGTACTTC. This sequence encodes CAHAVKGRETQYF. The variable domain in full, with the rest retrieved from reference TRBV28 and TRBJ2-5, is DVKVTQSSRYLVKRTGEKVFLECVQDMDHENMFWYRQDPGLGLRLIYFSYDVKMKEKGDIPEGYSVSREKKERFSLILESASTNQTSMYLCAHAVKGRETQYFGPGTRLLVL.

The V and J genes are TRBV6-6 and TRBJ1-5; perhaps TRBD1 as D (5 bases). Trimming stripped 4 bases from V and 1 base from J, with 11 bases between. Germline CDR1 reads MNHNY; CDR2 reads SVGAGI (reference sequence). The CDR3 totals 15 residues. The CDR3 DNA reads as TGTGCCAGCAGTTCCGGACATCAGAGCAATCAGCCCCAGCATTTT. Translation gives CASSSGHQSNQPQHF.

Of note for this clonotype: One end of the junction varies from germline; a read error may be responsible. The chain couples TRBV20-1 to TRBJ2-3; 12 bases are a match to TRBD2. This CDR3 has 17 residues. CDR1 DFQATT and CDR2 SNEGSKA come from the germline V gene (reference sequence). The CDR3 sequence is CSARDLRLAGALDTQYF. In DNA, the CDR3 is TGTAGTGCTAGAGATTTGAGACTAGCGGGGGCTCTCGATACGCAGTATTTT.

V gene TRBV7-2 combines with J gene TRBJ1-1; no clear D. This CDR3 region has 11 residues. Germline CDR1 and CDR2: SGHTA and FQGNSA. The V and J ends lost 0 bases and 7 bases respectively, with 3 bases between them. The DNA for the CDR3 is TGTGCCAGCAGCTTAGCGGTTGAAGCTTTCTTT. Its protein product is CASSLAVEAFF.

This clonotype was observed a few times. J is TRBJ1-1 and V is TRBV2; no reliable D call. Germline V gene data show CDR1 as SNHLY and CDR2 as FYNNEI. Deletions cut 7 bases from V and 11 bases from J, with 14 bases between. CDR3 length: 11 amino acids. The CDR3 nucleotides are TGTGCCAGCAATGATGCCGGGGTGGCTTTCTTT. It codes for CASNDAGVAFF.